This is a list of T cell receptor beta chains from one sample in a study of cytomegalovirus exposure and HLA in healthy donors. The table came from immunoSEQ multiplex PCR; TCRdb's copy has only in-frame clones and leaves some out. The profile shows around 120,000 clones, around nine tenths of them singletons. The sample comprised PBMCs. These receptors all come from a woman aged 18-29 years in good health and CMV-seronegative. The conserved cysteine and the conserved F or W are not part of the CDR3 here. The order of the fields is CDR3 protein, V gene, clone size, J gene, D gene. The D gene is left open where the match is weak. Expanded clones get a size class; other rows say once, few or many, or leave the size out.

CDR3: ASSQDQATGELF
V: TRBV4-1
size: -
J: TRBJ2-2
D: -

CDR3: ASSTRQTNEQF
V: TRBV11-2
size: -
J: TRBJ2-1
D: -

CDR3: ASSEDRGIYEQY
V: TRBV2
size: -
J: TRBJ2-7
D: TRBD1

CDR3: AWSVGAGNQPQH
V: TRBV30
size: -
J: TRBJ1-5
D: -

CDR3: ASSEITSYEQY
V: TRBV10-2
size: -
J: TRBJ2-7
D: -

CDR3: ASSLQGAQIDTQY
V: TRBV9
size: -
J: TRBJ2-3
D: TRBD1

CDR3: ASSLRTGPSTDTQY
V: TRBV5-4
size: -
J: TRBJ2-3
D: TRBD1

CDR3: ASSYQGVLYGYT
V: TRBV7-9
size: -
J: TRBJ1-2
D: TRBD1

CDR3: ASSQGEIERQETQY
V: TRBV25-1
size: -
J: TRBJ2-5
D: -

CDR3: AWSESGTGGVEQY
V: TRBV30
size: -
J: TRBJ2-7
D: TRBD1

CDR3: ASSWDRGSEQY
V: TRBV10-2
size: -
J: TRBJ2-7
D: TRBD1

CDR3: ASSLSGLATDTQY
V: TRBV5-1
size: -
J: TRBJ2-3
D: TRBD2

CDR3: ASRSNRGLEQY
V: TRBV6-5
size: once
J: TRBJ2-7
D: TRBD1

CDR3: ASSQATDSSYEQY
V: TRBV4-1
size: -
J: TRBJ2-7
D: -

CDR3: SVEGSSYEQY
V: TRBV29-1
size: -
J: TRBJ2-7
D: -

CDR3: ASSPSGQVMETQY
V: TRBV7-2
size: once
J: TRBJ2-5
D: -

CDR3: ASSGTVNYGYT
V: TRBV19
size: -
J: TRBJ1-2
D: TRBD1

CDR3: ASSWAPGLAVQSSYNEQF
V: TRBV5-8
size: once
J: TRBJ2-1
D: TRBD2

CDR3: ASSVGSSYNSPLH
V: TRBV9
size: few
J: TRBJ1-6
D: -

CDR3: ASSLGSSEQF
V: TRBV7-6
size: once
J: TRBJ2-1
D: -

CDR3: ASSSQGAGTGELF
V: TRBV2
size: -
J: TRBJ2-2
D: TRBD1

CDR3: ASSQAGGAPYEQY
V: TRBV4-2
size: -
J: TRBJ2-7
D: TRBD1